This TCR beta chain appears in the sequencing data of a study of PD-1 blockade in classical Hodgkin lymphoma (TCRdb year 2020). Broadly, across the study: Nivolumab dosing was 3 mg/kg intravenously every 2 weeks, continuing until either disease progression or unacceptable toxicity. A peripheral blood immune signature of response to PD-1 blockade in classical Hodgkin lymphoma was defined using TCR beta sequencing and CyTOF. The study at large found these results: Diversity was lower in patients who began nivolumab less than 1 year after ASCT, so these patients were left out of later analyses to avoid confounding by immune reconstitution. By C4D1, a significant rise was seen in CD4+ TCR diversity but not in CD8+ TCR diversity (p=0.0027 vs p=0.16), and the rise was most apparent among complete responders (p=0.02). Among trial patients, those achieving complete response had baseline diversity similar to that of newly diagnosed patients, while diversity was significantly lower in partial responders and progressors. Newly diagnosed patients were reported to have lower baseline TCR diversity than healthy donors, and relapsed/refractory patients were reported to have lower baseline TCR diversity still. The study was limited to a single clinical trial cohort, and causes of repertoire differences, possibly disease activity or prior therapy, remained undefined.

Genomic DNA was isolated using the Qiagen DNeasy kit from unsorted PBMCs as well as from negatively selected CD4+ and CD8+ fractions. TCR beta CDR3 regions were subjected to amplification by immunoSEQ multiplex PCR with primers that anneal to V and J segments. A synthetic immune receptor repertoire was used to minimize amplification bias, and remaining bias was computationally removed after sequencing. The study's own analysis went as follows. Custom Python scripts were used to quantify repertoire diversity as the Shannon entropy index. The unsorted, CD4+ and CD8+ repertoires were each analyzed separately, with the exception of combined analyses, where CD4+ and CD8+ sequences were merged in silico. Clonal expansion was defined as a frequency increase of at least 2-fold after treatment compared with C1D1, and clones undetected at baseline were assigned a pseudocount of 0.5. Clones with 0 or 1 copy at C1D1 were classified as singleton clones, and clones with 2 or more copies were classified as non-singleton clones. Clones expanded in unsorted samples were annotated as CD4+, CD8+ or unknown by matching protein sequences in sorted samples from the same patient. Wilcoxon tests on paired samples were used to test changes in diversity from C1D1 to C4D1. What TCRdb holds here is the immuneACCESS table cut down to in-frame rearrangements. Part of the clones is not present; checked against another copy, under half of the missing clones reflect an unresolved V gene, and the others are unexplained. V and J calls and clone size are copied from that table; D and trimming were computed from the DNA. Here the sample has some 52,000 clones; about nine tenths occur a single time. Around 7.1% of the sample comes from the top ten.

A note on this clone: Its antigen is unknown. Within one base of it there is no much larger clone, and no base qualities were kept.

The label giving this sample's time point can be read as: cycle 4 day 1 (C4D1), after 6 weeks of nivolumab. Every trial patient had relapsed following autologous stem cell transplantation, and prior brentuximab vedotin exposure was what differed among cohorts A, B and C. The trial cohort was composed of 55 to 65 patients with relapsed/refractory classical Hodgkin lymphoma, for whom complete response, partial response or progressive disease was recorded as best overall response. Single-agent nivolumab was administered to trial patients in the multi-cohort phase II CheckMate 205 trial. An independent review committee assessed best overall response using the 2007 International Working Group response criteria. PBMCs from the trial were collected at three points: immediately before nivolumab initiation (C1D1), and during therapy at cycle 2 day 1 and cycle 4 day 1. Peripheral blood was collected in 8 mL Vacutainer Cell Preparation Tubes, from which PBMCs were isolated by centrifugation and then cryopreserved.

The CDR3 runs 19 amino acids, cysteine and phenylalanine included. Only the CDR3 part of the read is kept: 57 bases, read in frame from the first base. From a lookup of the germline V gene, CDR1 and CDR2 are SGHRS and YFSETQ. Trimming takes 4 bases off V and 0 bases off J; junction bases not matched to a gene: 15. The sequence came from a human donor with classical Hodgkin lymphoma. The V and J segments used are TRBV5-1 and TRBJ1-5; 8 middle bases align to TRBD1. The sequencing here drew on peripheral blood mononuclear cells (PBMCs), taken before the fourth cycle of nivolumab. For the CDR3, the sequence is CASSPPHGQGAYSNQPQHF. The nucleotide sequence reads TGCGCCAGCAGCCCACCCCACGGACAGGGCGCATATAGCAATCAGCCCCAGCATTTT. Beyond the CDR3, the reference TRBV5-1 and TRBJ1-5 genes provide the residues; the full variable domain reads: KAGVTQTPRYLIKTRGQQVTLSCSPISGHRSVSWYQQTPGQGLQFLFEYFSETQRNKGNFPGRFSGRQFSNSRSEMNVSTLELGDSALYLCASSPPHGQGAYSNQPQHFGDGTRLSIL.